A selection of T cell receptor beta chains follows, all from one sample in a study of T-cell memory formation after mild COVID-19. TCRdb fed the 5' RACE reads into MiXCR, producing one record per CDR3 protein. Of 120,000 to 150,000 distinct CDR3 sequences listed, 19% are singletons. Sequences were obtained from PBMCs or a T cell subset sorted from them (not recorded which). The receptors stem from an adult woman who had mild COVID-19 (a few samples of this study predate the infection). Cell type and time point are not known. Both conserved end residues are part of each CDR3. A D gene is named only where the DNA matches it firmly. Size tells how often a clone was seen (once, few, many) or the class of an expanded clone, and some rows leave it out.

d_gene	abundance	v_gene	j_gene	CDR3aa	CDR3nt
TRBD2	few	TRBV12-3/TRBV12-4	TRBJ2-7	CASRPGTSGRDEQYF	TGTGCCAGCAGGCCCGGGACTAGCGGGAGAGACGAGCAGTACTTC
.	many	TRBV11-3	TRBJ2-2	CASSLEVAGGELFF	TGTGCCAGCAGCTTGGAGGTAGCTGGCGGGGAGCTGTTTTTT
.	.	TRBV2	TRBJ2-5	CASSDEQWETQYF	TGTGCCAGCAGTGACGAGCAGTGGGAGACCCAGTACTTC
.	.	TRBV7-9	TRBJ1-1	CASGTGGGATEAFF	TGTGCCAGCGGCACAGGAGGGGGGGCGACTGAAGCTTTCTTT
.	.	TRBV9	TRBJ2-7	CASSVGSGAGEQYF	TGTGCCAGCAGCGTAGGGTCAGGGGCCGGCGAGCAGTACTTC
.	few	TRBV7-8	TRBJ2-2	CASSPGRGRTTGELFF	TGTGCCAGCAGCCCGGGAAGGGGCAGAACGACCGGGGAGCTGTTTTTT
TRBD2	.	TRBV10-3	TRBJ2-7	CAITSGSMYEQYF	TGTGCCATCACAAGCGGGAGTATGTACGAGCAGTACTTC
.	.	TRBV4-3	TRBJ2-1	CASSQEGYSAYNEQFF	TGCGCCAGCAGCCAAGAGGGCTATAGCGCGTACAATGAGCAGTTCTTC
.	.	TRBV11-2	TRBJ2-3	CASSLRGGWVGTDTQYF	TGTGCCAGCAGCCTCCGTGGGGGATGGGTTGGAACAGATACGCAGTATTTT
TRBD1	many	TRBV7-9	TRBJ2-2	CASSPSDRAPFNTGELFF	TGTGCCAGCAGCCCATCGGACAGGGCCCCATTTAACACCGGGGAGCTGTTTTTT
TRBD2	few	TRBV9	TRBJ2-1	CASSVLAGDHEQFF	TGTGCCAGCAGCGTTCTAGCGGGAGACCATGAGCAGTTCTTC
.	.	TRBV19	TRBJ2-7	CASSSTDGAYEQYF	TGTGCCAGTAGTTCGACGGACGGGGCGTACGAGCAGTACTTC
.	.	TRBV20-1	TRBJ1-6	CSARMGEFNSPLHF	TGCAGTGCTCGAATGGGGGAATTCAATTCACCCCTCCACTTT
.	.	TRBV5-5	TRBJ2-5	CASSSGPNSQETQYF	TGTGCCAGCAGCTCGGGACCTAACTCTCAAGAGACCCAGTACTTC
.	.	TRBV2	TRBJ1-2	CASSNQVEVSYGYTF	TGTGCCAGCAGCAACCAGGTGGAGGTGAGCTATGGCTACACCTTC
TRBD1	.	TRBV24-1	TRBJ1-1	CATSDPGQGNTEAFF	TGTGCCACCAGTGATCCTGGACAGGGGAACACTGAAGCTTTCTTT
TRBD2	few	TRBV5-1	TRBJ2-3	CASSLPSGRTSDTQYF	TGCGCCAGCAGCTTGCCCAGCGGGAGGACGTCAGATACGCAGTATTTT
TRBD2	.	TRBV7-2	TRBJ2-7	CASSFQGTSEYEQYF	TGTGCCAGCAGCTTTCAAGGGACTAGCGAGTACGAGCAGTACTTC
.	once	TRBV12-3/TRBV12-4	TRBJ2-7	CASRSQGGGTYEQYF	TGTGCCAGCAGGTCACAGGGAGGGGGCACCTACGAGCAGTACTTC
TRBD1	.	TRBV19	TRBJ1-2	CASSITGQVYGYTF	TGTGCCAGTAGTATAACGGGACAGGTCTATGGCTACACCTTC
.	few	TRBV7-2	TRBJ2-7	CASSSWGEQYF	TGTGCCAGCAGCTCGTGGGGCGAGCAGTACTTC
TRBD1	few	TRBV18	TRBJ2-5	CASSPSRGQSETQYF	TGTGCCAGCTCACCTAGCCGGGGACAGTCGGAGACCCAGTACTTC
.	.	TRBV5-1	TRBJ1-2	CASSLEAGHPIYGYTF	TGCGCCAGCAGCTTGGAGGCCGGGCACCCCATCTATGGCTACACCTTC
.	.	TRBV7-9	TRBJ2-3	CASSLVRDTQYF	TGTGCCAGCAGCTTAGTGCGGGATACGCAGTATTTT
.	few	TRBV25-1	TRBJ2-7	CASKDRDEQYF	TGTGCCAGCAAGGACCGGGACGAGCAGTACTTC
TRBD1	.	TRBV5-1	TRBJ2-5	CASSAETGREETQYF	TGCGCCAGCAGCGCGGAGACAGGGAGAGAAGAGACCCAGTACTTC
.	.	TRBV12-3/TRBV12-4	TRBJ2-7	CASSSRQGGEQYF	TGTGCCAGCAGTTCCCGACAGGGAGGAGAGCAGTACTTC
TRBD2	.	TRBV4-1	TRBJ2-5	CASSQDSWRGGKETQYF	TGCGCCAGCAGCCAAGATAGTTGGCGGGGGGGCAAAGAGACCCAGTACTTC
TRBD2	few	TRBV7-3	TRBJ2-1	CASSPTSGGLANEQFF	TGTGCCAGCAGCCCAACTAGCGGGGGGTTAGCCAATGAGCAGTTCTTC
TRBD1	.	TRBV4-3	TRBJ2-5	CASSLYRGQETQYF	TGCGCCAGCAGCCTCTACAGGGGACAAGAGACCCAGTACTTC
TRBD1	.	TRBV15	TRBJ2-3	CATSRDVGQGTDTQYF	TGTGCCACCAGCAGAGATGTGGGACAGGGAACAGATACGCAGTATTTT
TRBD2	.	TRBV5-1	TRBJ2-5	CASSLEAAGGEETQYF	TGCGCCAGCAGCTTGGAGGCAGCGGGGGGGGAAGAGACCCAGTACTTC
TRBD2	few	TRBV3-1	TRBJ2-3	CASSPYRTSGVTDTQYF	TGTGCCAGCAGTCCCTATCGAACTAGCGGGGTCACAGATACGCAGTATTTT
TRBD1	few	TRBV12-3/TRBV12-4	TRBJ1-1	CASRRDRAEQTEAFF	TGTGCCAGCAGGAGGGACAGGGCTGAACAAACTGAAGCTTTCTTT
.	few	TRBV12-3/TRBV12-4	TRBJ2-3	CASSPPAETQYF	TGTGCCAGCAGTCCTCCGGCGGAAACGCAGTATTTT
TRBD1	.	TRBV12-3/TRBV12-4	TRBJ1-5	CASSLGTGERQPQHF	TGTGCCAGCAGTTTAGGGACAGGGGAGAGACAGCCCCAGCATTTT
.	.	TRBV19	TRBJ2-1	CASSIRGPPYNEQFF	TGTGCCAGTAGTATTAGGGGACCACCCTACAATGAGCAGTTCTTC
.	.	TRBV6-1	TRBJ1-1	CASGSMSTEAFF	TGTGCCAGCGGATCGATGAGCACTGAAGCTTTCTTT
.	.	TRBV5-6	TRBJ2-5	CASSPGGAKETQYF	TGTGCCAGCAGCCCGGGGGGCGCCAAGGAGACCCAGTACTTC
.	few	TRBV12-3/TRBV12-4	TRBJ1-1	CASSLMVSPNTEAFF	TGTGCCAGCAGTTTGATGGTCAGCCCGAACACTGAAGCTTTCTTT
.	.	TRBV24-1	TRBJ2-5	CATSGMGAQETQYF	TGTGCCACCAGTGGGATGGGAGCCCAAGAGACCCAGTACTTC
.	few	TRBV5-1	TRBJ1-3	CASTTDRGGGNTIYF	TGCGCCAGCACCACCGACCGCGGAGGTGGAAACACCATATATTTT
.	few	TRBV9	TRBJ2-1	CASGRIANEQFF	TGTGCCAGCGGGAGGATAGCGAATGAGCAGTTCTTC
.	many	TRBV7-2	TRBJ1-5	CASSLNNQPQHF	TGTGCCAGCAGCTTAAATAATCAGCCCCAGCATTTT
.	many	TRBV29-1	TRBJ2-5	CSVVGGSKETQYF	TGCAGCGTTGTTGGGGGATCCAAAGAGACCCAGTACTTC
TRBD2	many	TRBV29-1	TRBJ2-7	CSVRGLAGNEQYF	TGCAGCGTGCGGGGACTAGCGGGTAACGAGCAGTACTTC
.	.	TRBV19	TRBJ1-4	CASSIGGGNEKLFF	TGTGCCAGTAGTATTGGCGGGGGGAATGAAAAACTGTTTTTT
TRBD1	.	TRBV7-9	TRBJ2-7	CASSSGTVSGEQYF	TGTGCCAGCAGCTCCGGGACAGTCTCCGGCGAGCAGTACTTC
TRBD1	few	TRBV7-3	TRBJ2-2	CASSSGQPTGELFF	TGTGCCAGCAGCTCGGGACAGCCCACCGGGGAGCTGTTTTTT
.	few	TRBV3-1	TRBJ2-7	CASSQTEIYEQYF	TGTGCCAGCAGCCAGACAGAGATTTACGAGCAGTACTTC
TRBD1	.	TRBV11-2	TRBJ2-7	CASSSQGQGPYEQYF	TGTGCCAGCAGCTCCCAGGGACAGGGTCCCTACGAGCAGTACTTC
TRBD2	few	TRBV5-1	TRBJ2-7	CASSLSSGVYEQYF	TGCGCCAGCAGCTTGAGTAGCGGGGTTTACGAGCAGTACTTC
.	.	TRBV30	TRBJ2-3	CAWSAPRGGRTDTQYF	TGTGCCTGGAGTGCCCCCCGTGGGGGCCGAACAGATACGCAGTATTTT
.	.	TRBV20-1	TRBJ2-3	CSASKRKGGVGTQYF	TGCAGTGCTAGTAAGAGGAAGGGGGGCGTCGGTACGCAGTATTTT
.	.	TRBV30	TRBJ1-2	CAWNRGGLSTVGYTF	TGTGCCTGGAATAGAGGAGGGTTATCGACAGTGGGCTACACCTTC
.	few	TRBV7-9	TRBJ1-4	CASSRPDRINEKLFF	TGTGCCAGCAGCCGCCCGGACCGGATTAATGAAAAACTGTTTTTT